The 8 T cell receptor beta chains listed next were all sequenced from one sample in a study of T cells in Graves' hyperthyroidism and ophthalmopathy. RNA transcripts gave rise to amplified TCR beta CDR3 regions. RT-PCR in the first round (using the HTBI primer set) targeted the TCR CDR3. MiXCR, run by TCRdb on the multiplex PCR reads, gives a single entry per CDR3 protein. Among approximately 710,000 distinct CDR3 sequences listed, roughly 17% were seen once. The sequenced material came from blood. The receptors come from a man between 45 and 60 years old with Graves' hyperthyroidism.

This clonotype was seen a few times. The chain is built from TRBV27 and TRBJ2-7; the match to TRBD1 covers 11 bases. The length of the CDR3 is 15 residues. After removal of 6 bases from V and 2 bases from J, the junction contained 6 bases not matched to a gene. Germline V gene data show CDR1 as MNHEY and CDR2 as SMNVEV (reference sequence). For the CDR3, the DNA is TGTGCCAGCAGCCTATGGGGACAGGGGGCCTACGAGCAGTACTTC. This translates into CASSLWGQGAYEQYF.

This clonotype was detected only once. For the CDR3, the DNA is TGTGCCAGTAGTATTGAGGGCCTGAGCAATCAGCCCCAGCATTTT. This encodes CASSIEGLSNQPQHF. This chain joins TRBV19 and TRBJ1-5; D not resolved. CDR1 is LNHDA and CDR2 is SQIVND in the germline V gene (reference sequence). The germline V and J ends were trimmed by 3 bases and 1 base, with 10 bases remaining between them. The CDR3 is made up of 15 amino acids.

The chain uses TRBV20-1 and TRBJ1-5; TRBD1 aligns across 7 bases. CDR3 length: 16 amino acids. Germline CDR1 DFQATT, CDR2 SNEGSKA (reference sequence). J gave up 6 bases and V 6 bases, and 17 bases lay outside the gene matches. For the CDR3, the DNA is TGCAGTGCATCCCCTTACACGGACAGGCCCATTCAGCCCCAGCATTTT. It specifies CSASPYTDRPIQPQHF.

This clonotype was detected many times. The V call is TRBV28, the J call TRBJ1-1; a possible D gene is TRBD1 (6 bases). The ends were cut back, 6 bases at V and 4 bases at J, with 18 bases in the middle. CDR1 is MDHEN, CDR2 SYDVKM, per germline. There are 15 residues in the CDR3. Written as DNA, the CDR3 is TGTGCCAGCAGGGGGGCAGGGGTAAGGTTCACTGAAGCTTTCTTT. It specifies CASRGAGVRFTEAFF.

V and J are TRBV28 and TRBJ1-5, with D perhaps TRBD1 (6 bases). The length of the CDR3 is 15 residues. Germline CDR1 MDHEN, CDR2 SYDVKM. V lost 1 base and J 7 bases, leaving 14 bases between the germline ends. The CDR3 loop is CASSLYGRGQQPQHF. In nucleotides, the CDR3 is TGTGCCAGCAGTTTATATGGCAGGGGACAACAGCCCCAGCATTTT. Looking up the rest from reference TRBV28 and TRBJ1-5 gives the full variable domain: DVKVTQSSRYLVKRTGEKVFLECVQDMDHENMFWYRQDPGLGLRLIYFSYDVKMKEKGDIPEGYSVSREKKERFSLILESASTNQTSMYLCASSLYGRGQQPQHFGDGTRLSIL.

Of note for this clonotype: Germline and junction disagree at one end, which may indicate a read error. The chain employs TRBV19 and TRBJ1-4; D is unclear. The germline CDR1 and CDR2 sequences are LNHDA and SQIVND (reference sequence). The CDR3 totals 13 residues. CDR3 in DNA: TGTGCCAGCGACTCAGGCCTTAATGAAAAACTGCTTTTT. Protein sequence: CASDSGLNEKLLF. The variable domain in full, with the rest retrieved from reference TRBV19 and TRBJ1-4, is DGGITQSPKYLFRKEGQNVTLSCEQNLNHDAMYWYRQDPGQGLRLIYYSQIVNDFQKGDIAEGYSVSREKKESFPLTVTSAQKNPTAFYLCASDSGLNEKLLFGSGTQLSVL.

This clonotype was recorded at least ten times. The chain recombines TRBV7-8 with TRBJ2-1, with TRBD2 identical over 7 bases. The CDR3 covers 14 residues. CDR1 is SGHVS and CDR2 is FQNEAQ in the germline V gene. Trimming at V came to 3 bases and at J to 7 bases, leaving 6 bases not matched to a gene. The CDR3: CASSLGGTANEQFF. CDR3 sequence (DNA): TGTGCCAGCAGCTTGGGGGGGACCGCGAATGAGCAGTTCTTC.

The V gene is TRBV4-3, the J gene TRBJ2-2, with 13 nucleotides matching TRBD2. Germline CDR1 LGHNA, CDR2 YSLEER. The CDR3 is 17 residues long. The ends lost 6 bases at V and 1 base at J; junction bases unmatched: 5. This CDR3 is CASSQGLAGLNTGELFF. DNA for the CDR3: TGCGCCAGCAGTCAGGGACTAGCGGGATTGAACACCGGGGAGCTGTTTTTT.